The sequence of this T cell receptor beta chain was determined in a study of blood T cell repertoires in COVID-19. Germline CDR1 is SGHDN and CDR2 is FVKESK. The CDR3 length is 16 residues. Cohort assignment relied on participant-reported clinical history. Authors' methods: Reference gene primer amplification gave estimated nucleated cell counts. Libraries were prepared by immunoSEQ multiplex PCR; TCRdb keeps only in-frame clonotypes and omits some of them. Clone size and V and J calls were adopted from that table, with D and trimming inferred from the DNA. The sample records about 230,000 clones, around 88% being singletons. A remark on this clone: A junction end diverges from the germline sequence, so it may reflect a read error.

The chain links TRBV14 to TRBJ1-1; TRBD1 agrees at 7 bases. The TCR was taken from a woman aged 40 to 50 with acute COVID-19. Sample: PBMCs or T cells enriched from blood (not recorded which). The CDR3 is CASSQGTGVVDTEAFF. The CDR3 region has the DNA TGTGCCAGCAGTCAAGGTACAGGGGTGGTGGACACTGAAGCTTTCTTT.